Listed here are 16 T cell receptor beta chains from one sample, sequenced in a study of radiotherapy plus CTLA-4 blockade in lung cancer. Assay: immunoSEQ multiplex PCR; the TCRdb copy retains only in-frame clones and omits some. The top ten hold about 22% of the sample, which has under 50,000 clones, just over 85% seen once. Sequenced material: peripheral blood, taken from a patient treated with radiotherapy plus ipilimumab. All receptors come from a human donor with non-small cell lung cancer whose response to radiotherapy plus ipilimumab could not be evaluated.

The DNA for the CDR3 is TGTGCCAGCAGCCCGGGGGGTACGTACGGGATCAATGAGCAGTTCTTC. Encoded protein: CASSPGGTYGINEQFF. V gene TRBV9 combines with J gene TRBJ2-1; 7 bases fit TRBD2. CDR1 is SGDLS and CDR2 is YYNGEE in the germline V gene. With V trimmed by 4 bases and J by 6 bases, 13 bases remained unmatched. The CDR3 is 16 amino acids.

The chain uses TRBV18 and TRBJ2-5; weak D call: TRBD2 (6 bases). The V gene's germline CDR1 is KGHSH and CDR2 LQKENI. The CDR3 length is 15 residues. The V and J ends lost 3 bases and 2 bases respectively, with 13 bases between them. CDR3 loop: CASSPSGSVQETQYF. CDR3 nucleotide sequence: TGTGCCAGCTCACCGTCCGGGAGCGTACAAGAGACCCAGTACTTC.

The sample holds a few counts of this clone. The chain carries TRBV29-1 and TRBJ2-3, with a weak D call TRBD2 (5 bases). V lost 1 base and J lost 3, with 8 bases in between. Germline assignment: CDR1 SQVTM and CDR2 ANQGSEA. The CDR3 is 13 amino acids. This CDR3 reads CSVEGGSTDTQYF. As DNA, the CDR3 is TGCAGCGTTGAAGGAGGGTCGACAGATACGCAGTATTTT.

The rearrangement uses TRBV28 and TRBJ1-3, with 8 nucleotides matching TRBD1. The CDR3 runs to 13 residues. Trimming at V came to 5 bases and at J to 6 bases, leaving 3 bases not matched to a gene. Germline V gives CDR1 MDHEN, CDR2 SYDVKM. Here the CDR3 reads CASSLQGANTIYF. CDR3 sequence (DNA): TGTGCCAGCAGTCTTCAGGGGGCAAACACCATATATTTT.

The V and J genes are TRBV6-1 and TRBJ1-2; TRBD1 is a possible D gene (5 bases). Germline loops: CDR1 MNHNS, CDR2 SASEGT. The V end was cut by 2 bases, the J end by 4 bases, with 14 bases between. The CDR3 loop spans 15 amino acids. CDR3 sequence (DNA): TGTGCCAGCAGTGAAAATTTCGGGGGGTCCTATGGCTACACCTTC. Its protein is CASSENFGGSYGYTF.

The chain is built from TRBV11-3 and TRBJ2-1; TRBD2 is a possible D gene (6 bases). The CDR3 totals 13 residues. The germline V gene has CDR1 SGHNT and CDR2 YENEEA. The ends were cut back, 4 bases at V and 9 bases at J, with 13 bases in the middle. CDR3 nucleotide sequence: TGTGCCAGCAGCTCAGTCGGGGGTCGTGAGCAGTTCTTC. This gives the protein CASSSVGGREQFF.

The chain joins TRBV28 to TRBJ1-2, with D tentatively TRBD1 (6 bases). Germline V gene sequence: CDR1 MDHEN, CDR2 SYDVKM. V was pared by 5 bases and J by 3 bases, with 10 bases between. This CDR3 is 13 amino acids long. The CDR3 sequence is CASSIRGDYGYTF. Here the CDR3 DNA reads TGTGCCAGCAGTATCAGGGGTGACTATGGCTACACCTTC.

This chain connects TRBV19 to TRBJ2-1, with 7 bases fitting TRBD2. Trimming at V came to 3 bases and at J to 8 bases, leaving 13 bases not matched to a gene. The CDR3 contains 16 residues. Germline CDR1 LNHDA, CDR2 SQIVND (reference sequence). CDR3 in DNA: TGTGCCAGTAGTATTCGGTCGAGCGGGGCCCCCCATGAGCAGTTCTTC. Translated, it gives CASSIRSSGAPHEQFF.

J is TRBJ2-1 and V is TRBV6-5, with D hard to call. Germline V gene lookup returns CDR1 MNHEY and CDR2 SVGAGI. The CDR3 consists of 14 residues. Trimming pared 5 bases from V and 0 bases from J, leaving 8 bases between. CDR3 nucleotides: TGTGCCAGCAGTAAACACTACTCCTACAATGAGCAGTTCTTC. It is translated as CASSKHYSYNEQFF.

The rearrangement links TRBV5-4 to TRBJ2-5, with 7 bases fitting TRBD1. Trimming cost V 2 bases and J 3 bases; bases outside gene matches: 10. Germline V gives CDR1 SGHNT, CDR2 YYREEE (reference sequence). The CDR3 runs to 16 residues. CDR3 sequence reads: CASSFYAGTEKETQYF. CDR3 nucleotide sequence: TGTGCCAGCAGCTTTTACGCCGGGACAGAGAAAGAGACCCAGTACTTC.

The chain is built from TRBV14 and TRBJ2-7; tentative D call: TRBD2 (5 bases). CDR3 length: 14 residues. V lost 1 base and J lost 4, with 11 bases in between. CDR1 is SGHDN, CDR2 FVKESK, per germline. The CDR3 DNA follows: TGTGCCAGCAGCCAAGTTCTGAGGGTTTACGAGCAGTACTTC. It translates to CASSQVLRVYEQYF.

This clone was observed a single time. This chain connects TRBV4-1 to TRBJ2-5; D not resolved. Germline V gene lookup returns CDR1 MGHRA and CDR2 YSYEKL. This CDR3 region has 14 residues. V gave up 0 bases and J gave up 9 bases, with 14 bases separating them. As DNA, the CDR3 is TGCGCCAGCAGCCAAGATGGAGATTCATGGGCCCAGTACTTC. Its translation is CASSQDGDSWAQYF.

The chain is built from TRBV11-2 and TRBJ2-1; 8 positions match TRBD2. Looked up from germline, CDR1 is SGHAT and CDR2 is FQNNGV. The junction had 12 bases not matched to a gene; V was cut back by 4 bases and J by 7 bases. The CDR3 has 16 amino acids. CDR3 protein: CASSSRVAGMGNEQFF. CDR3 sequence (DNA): TGTGCCAGCAGCTCCCGGGTAGCGGGGATGGGGAATGAGCAGTTCTTC. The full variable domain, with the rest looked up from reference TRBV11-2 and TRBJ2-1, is EAGVAQSPRYKIIEKRQSVAFWCNPISGHATLYWYQQILGQGPKLLIQFQNNGVVDDSQLPKDRFSAERLKGVDSTLKIQPAKLEDSAVYLCASSSRVAGMGNEQFFGPGTRLTVL.

CDR3 nucleotides: TGTGCCAGCAGGCCCGGACAGGGCTCCTACGAGCAGTACTTC. Translating gives CASRPGQGSYEQYF. This chain connects TRBV5-4 to TRBJ2-7; 8 bases align to TRBD1. With V trimmed by 5 bases and J by 0 bases, 4 bases remained unmatched. CDR1 and CDR2 (germline): SGHNT, YYREEE (reference sequence). The CDR3 is 14 residues long.

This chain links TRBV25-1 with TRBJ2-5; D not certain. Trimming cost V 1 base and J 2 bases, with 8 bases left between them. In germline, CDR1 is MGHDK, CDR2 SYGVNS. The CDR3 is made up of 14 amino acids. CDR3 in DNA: TGTGCCAGCAGTGAATTTGGTACACAAGAGACCCAGTACTTC. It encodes CASSEFGTQETQYF.

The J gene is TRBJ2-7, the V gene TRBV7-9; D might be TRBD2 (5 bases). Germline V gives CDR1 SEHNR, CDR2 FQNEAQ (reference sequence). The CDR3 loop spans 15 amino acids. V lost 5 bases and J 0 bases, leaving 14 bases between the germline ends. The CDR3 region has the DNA TGTGCCAGCAGCCCCTACCGGGGAGTCTCCTACGAGCAGTACTTC. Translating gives CASSPYRGVSYEQYF.